A single sample gave rise to the 17 T cell receptor beta chains below, sequenced in a study of cytomegalovirus exposure and HLA in healthy donors (dated by TCRdb to about 2017). The library relied on the immunoSEQ multiplex PCR assay. The multiplex PCR relied on a mix of 60 forward primers for TCR Vbeta segments and 13 reverse primers for TCR Jbeta segments. The source is immuneACCESS, and TCRdb retained only in-frame sequences with V and J called. Part of the clones is not carried over; for the studies checked, unresolved V genes explain less than half of this, and the remainder is unexplained. For this sample there are approximately 150,000 clones; approximately 68% appear just once. About 4.5% of the sample comes from the top ten. Sequencing was done on a sample of PBMCs. Every receptor here comes from a man aged 55 to 70 in good health and CMV-seronegative.

The rearrangement uses TRBV15 and TRBJ2-5, with 10 nucleotides matching TRBD2. TRBJ2-7 matches the DNA end more closely, so the J call is doubtful. Per the germline V gene, CDR1 is LNHNV and CDR2 is YYDKDF (reference sequence). The CDR3 totals 13 residues. This chain's CDR3 is CATRGTSAYEQYF. The DNA for the CDR3 is TGTGCCACCCGCGGGACTAGCGCCTACGAGCAGTACTTC.

This chain joins TRBV28 and TRBJ2-3, with TRBD1 as a possible D gene (5 bases). The CDR3 has 15 residues. CDR1 is MDHEN, CDR2 SYDVKM, per germline. V was shortened by 3 bases and J by 1 base, with 11 bases between the two germline ends. The CDR3 loop reads CASSFHTGGTDTQYF. The CDR3 DNA sequence: TGTGCCAGCAGTTTCCATACAGGCGGCACAGATACGCAGTATTTT.

The rearrangement uses TRBV19 and TRBJ2-1, with 8 nucleotides matching TRBD2. V was pared by 1 base and J by 5 bases, with 4 bases of the junction left unmatched. CDR1 is LNHDA, CDR2 SQIVND, per germline (reference sequence). CDR3 length: 15 amino acids. In DNA, the CDR3 is TGTGCCAGTAGTATAGTGGGACTAGGGAACAATGAGCAGTTCTTC. It translates to CASSIVGLGNNEQFF.

The chain employs TRBV27 and TRBJ1-6; D remains unclear. V was pared by 3 bases and J by 9 bases, with 12 bases between. This CDR3 spans 14 amino acids. CDR1 is MNHEY and CDR2 is SMNVEV in the germline V gene (reference sequence). The DNA of the CDR3 is TGTGCCAGCAGTTTTTCCGGGAATGGTTCACCCCTCCACTTT. Translation: CASSFSGNGSPLHF.

The chain has TRBV28 and TRBJ1-2; D remains ambiguous. The length of the CDR3 is 12 residues. The V end lost 5 bases, the J end lost 8 bases, and 12 bases lay between the germline ends. Germline values: CDR1 MDHEN, CDR2 SYDVKM. The CDR3 coding sequence is TGTGCCAGCAGTGCCGAGGGAGTAGGCTACACCTTC. It encodes CASSAEGVGYTF.

The count of this clone is one. Different DNA sequences within this sample yield the same CDR3. This chain joins TRBV27 and TRBJ1-1; 9 nucleotides agree with TRBD1. V shed 6 bases, J shed 3 bases, and the junction held 17 bases outside the gene matches. The CDR3 extends over 18 amino acids. Looked up from germline, CDR1 is MNHEY and CDR2 is SMNVEV (reference sequence). CDR3: CASRPPYRDRAWHTEAFF. As DNA, the CDR3 is TGTGCCAGCAGGCCTCCTTACCGGGACAGGGCTTGGCACACTGAAGCTTTCTTT.

This rearrangement joins TRBV5-1 to TRBJ2-2, with a weak D call TRBD2 (6 bases). This CDR3 has 15 residues. Germline V CDR1 and CDR2: SGHRS, YFSETQ. V lost 4 bases, J lost 0 bases, and 10 bases lay in between. The CDR3 spells CASSIGGPNTGELFF. The DNA of the CDR3 is TGCGCCAGCAGCATCGGAGGGCCGAACACCGGGGAGCTGTTTTTT.

This clone was found once. The V gene is TRBV5-1, the J gene TRBJ2-1; D gene ambiguous. CDR1 is SGHRS and CDR2 is YFSETQ in the germline V gene. The CDR3 covers 14 residues. V lost 1 base to trimming and J lost 7 bases, with 12 bases between them. CDR3 region: CASSLIQLANEQFF. The CDR3 region has the DNA TGCGCCAGCAGCTTGATACAGCTGGCAAATGAGCAGTTCTTC.

This chain uses TRBV6-5 with TRBJ2-1, with TRBD2 matching 13 bases. With 6 bases clipped from V and 9 bases from J, the junction kept 8 bases outside the gene matches. Germline V gene sequence: CDR1 MNHEY, CDR2 SVGAGI. The CDR3 has 15 residues. In nucleotides, the CDR3 is TGTGCCAGCAGCCCGACTAGCGGGAGGTTGGGTGAGCAGTTCTTC. It specifies CASSPTSGRLGEQFF.

A few counts support this clone. This sequence joins TRBV7-3 and TRBJ2-5, with a tentative D call TRBD2 (6 bases). CDR1 and CDR2 (germline): SGHTA, FQGTGA. V was shortened by 1 base and J by 4 bases, with 13 bases between the two germline ends. This CDR3 has 15 amino acids. CDR3 coding DNA: TGTGCCAGCAGCTTAATTGGGGGAGGTGGAGAGACCCAGTACTTC. It is translated as CASSLIGGGGETQYF. The whole variable domain, remainder taken from reference TRBV7-3 and TRBJ2-5, is GAGVSQTPSNKVTEKGKYVELRCDPISGHTALYWYRQSLGQGPEFLIYFQGTGAADDSGLPNDRFFAVRPEGSVSTLKIQRTERGDSAVYLCASSLIGGGGETQYFGPGTRLLVL.

The genes are TRBV10-3 and TRBJ1-2; no clear D. CDR1 and CDR2 (germline): ENHRY, SYGVKD. There are 15 residues in the CDR3. The germline V and J ends were trimmed by 4 bases and 0 bases, with 12 bases remaining between them. CDR3 nucleotide sequence: TGTGCCATCAGTGGGGGAGGGATTTCTAACTATGGCTACACCTTC. Translation: CAISGGGISNYGYTF.

The chain carries TRBV6-5 and TRBJ2-7, with D perhaps matching TRBD2 (6 bases). V lost 2 bases and J 1 base, leaving 9 bases between the germline ends. The germline CDR1 and CDR2 sequences are MNHEY and SVGAGI. This CDR3 comprises 14 residues. The CDR3 is CASSYTGESYEQYF. CDR3 bases: TGTGCCAGCAGTTACACGGGGGAATCCTACGAGCAGTACTTC.

This clone turned up a few times. This rearrangement joins TRBV4-2 to TRBJ2-5; 9 nucleotides match TRBD1. This CDR3 contains 15 residues. V trimming: 1 base; J trimming: 5 bases; junction bases outside the gene matches: 5. CDR1 is LGHNA, CDR2 YNFKEQ, per germline. The DNA for the CDR3 is TGTGCCAGCAGCCAAGTTGGGACAGGGCGGGAGACCCAGTACTTC. This encodes CASSQVGTGRETQYF.

The chain carries TRBV7-3 and TRBJ2-5, with 10 bases aligning to TRBD1. Germline V gene data show CDR1 as SGHTA and CDR2 as FQGTGA. The CDR3 runs to 14 residues. V shed 2 bases and J 5 bases; nucleotides not matched to a gene: 2. CDR3 in DNA: TGTGCCAGCAGCTTACCGGGACAGGGGGAGACCCAGTACTTC. The encoded protein is CASSLPGQGETQYF.

This clone has just a few counts. This chain links TRBV5-6 with TRBJ1-1; D gene unclear. Germline lookup yields CDR1 SGHDT and CDR2 YYEEEE. CDR3 size: 11 residues. The V gene lost 6 bases and the J gene lost 4 bases, with 7 bases spanning the gap. CDR3 nucleotide sequence: TGTGCCAGCACAAAATTCACTGAAGCTTTCTTT. As protein: CASTKFTEAFF.

The V gene is TRBV5-6, the J gene TRBJ2-3; maybe TRBD2 (6 bases). Germline V gene data show CDR1 as SGHDT and CDR2 as YYEEEE. The CDR3 consists of 13 residues. Deletions cut 1 base from V and 4 bases from J, with 7 bases between. CDR3 in amino acids: CASSLPGADTQYF. The CDR3 DNA reads TGTGCCAGCAGCTTGCCGGGGGCAGATACGCAGTATTTT.

This clone has only a few counts. The chain recombines TRBV30 with TRBJ2-2, with 13 bases fitting TRBD2. CDR1 and CDR2 (germline): GTSNPN, SVGIG (reference sequence). The CDR3 extends over 16 amino acids. V gave up 1 base and J gave up 6 bases; unmatched junction bases: 5. The CDR3 coding sequence is TGTGCCTGGAGTGGGACTAGCGGGAGATTAGCCGGGGAGCTGTTTTTT. Its translation: CAWSGTSGRLAGELFF.